This T cell receptor (beta chain) was captured in a study of beta chain features in type 1 diabetes. Study results and caveats: For type 1 diabetes patients, VDJ junctions showed fewer insertions and more deletions. Type 1 diabetes patients had TCRB CDR3s that were shorter (moderately but significantly so) in all four CD4+ subsets.

To note about this clone: Its antigen is as yet unknown.

Reverse transcription of all isolated RNA meant that expressed TCRB transcripts were sequenced. Using immunoSEQ multiplex PCR, the repertoire was profiled, and TCRdb retains in-frame clones only, with some absent. The sample contains about 250,000 clones, roughly 14% of which appear only once. This sequence was found in a woman aged 40 to 49 in good health. Sequenced material: naive CD4+ T cells from blood.

Written as DNA, the CDR3 is TGTGCCCTCTCCCCCGCGGGAGGGGAAACCGGGGAGCTGTTTTTT. Its protein product is CALSPAGGETGELFF. The rearrangement joins TRBV10-3 to TRBJ2-2; 9 bases are shared with TRBD2. Germline V gene sequence: CDR1 ENHRY, CDR2 SYGVKD. The CDR3 length is 15 residues. The V gene end was trimmed by 11 bases and the J gene end by 5 bases; junction bases not matched to a gene: 12.